This T cell receptor (beta chain) was obtained from a study of cytomegalovirus exposure and HLA in healthy donors. The PCR employed 60 Vbeta primers together with 13 Jbeta primers. The data were produced by immunoSEQ multiplex PCR, yet TCRdb's version contains in-frame clones alone and is incomplete. The sample has more than 110,000 clones; approximately 82% are singletons. The TCR originated in a man younger than 40 in good health and CMV-seropositive. Sequenced material: PBMCs.

The CDR3 reads CASSISSGTTDTQYF. In DNA form, the CDR3 reads TGTGCCAGTAGTATCTCTAGCGGGACGACAGATACGCAGTATTTT. The chain uses TRBV19 and TRBJ2-3; TRBD2 matches 9 bases. CDR1 is LNHDA and CDR2 is SQIVND in the germline V gene (reference sequence). This CDR3 has 15 residues. V dropped 3 bases and J dropped 3; count of bases not matched to a gene: 4.